These 24 T cell receptor beta chains came from one sample sequenced in a study of CD8 T cells in Susac syndrome. Random hexamers primed reverse transcription of about 0.45 to 1 ug RNA. TCRdb processed the immunoSEQ multiplex PCR reads anew with MiXCR; each CDR3 protein has one entry. The repertoire holds around 150,000 distinct CDR3 sequences, with roughly 94% as singletons. Material: CD8+ T cells from PBMCs. Receptors were obtained from a human donor in good health.

This clonotype appeared a few times. The rearrangement uses TRBV28 and TRBJ1-2; a weak D match, TRBD1 (6 bases). The CDR3 covers 13 residues. Germline CDR1 reads MDHEN; CDR2 reads SYDVKM. The V end was cut by 5 bases, the J end by 4 bases, with 11 bases between. The CDR3 DNA is TGTGCCAGCAGTCCACAGGGCCCCTATGGCTACACCTTC. It is translated as CASSPQGPYGYTF.

Concerning this clonotype itself: Its ends do not fully match the called genes, so a read error is possible. V and J are TRBV6-5 and TRBJ2-5; 9 bases line up with TRBD1. Germline values: CDR1 MNHEY, CDR2 SVGAGI. The CDR3 spans 16 residues. This CDR3 is CASSYSGQGFMETQYF. CDR3 bases: TGTGCCAGCAGCTACTCCGGACAGGGGTTTATGGAGACCCAGTACTTC.

Regarding this clonotype: A read error may account for a junction end that differs from germline. V and J are TRBV29-1 and TRBJ1-2, with TRBD1 identical over 10 bases. The CDR3 contains 10 residues. Germline-derived CDR1 and CDR2 are SQVTM and ANQGSEA. As DNA, the CDR3 is TGCAGCGTGACTGGACAGGGGGGACCCTTC. The encoded protein is CSVTGQGGPF.

The V gene is TRBV29-1, the J gene TRBJ2-1; D unresolved. Trimming left V 7 bases short and J 6 bases short, with 7 bases between. The CDR3 has 10 amino acids. Germline CDR1 SQVTM, CDR2 ANQGSEA. The CDR3 region has the DNA TGCAGCGGTCTTGCCAATGAGCAGTTCTTC. It yields the protein CSGLANEQFF.

This clonotype was seen a single time. The rearrangement links TRBV4-3 to TRBJ2-3, with TRBD2 matching over 8 bases. CDR3 length equals 17 residues. The germline V gene has CDR1 LGHNA and CDR2 YSLEER. The V gene end was trimmed by 4 bases and the J gene end by 6 bases; junction bases not matched to a gene: 15. The DNA of the CDR3 is TGCGCCAGCAGCCGGGATCCACTAGCGGTCGGACGGGATACGCAGTATTTT. It encodes CASSRDPLAVGRDTQYF.

The chain joins TRBV20-1 to TRBJ1-2; 7 nucleotides agree with TRBD1. The CDR3 has 13 residues. The germline CDR1 and CDR2 sequences are DFQATT and SNEGSKA (reference sequence). V dropped 2 bases and J dropped 4; count of bases not matched to a gene: 4. The CDR3 sequence: CSARWTGSYGYTF. The CDR3, as DNA: TGCAGTGCTAGATGGACAGGCTCCTATGGCTACACCTTC.

This chain's CDR3 is CASSPAGLADIYNEQFF. The CDR3 DNA follows: TGTGCCAGCAGTCCGGCGGGACTAGCGGACATATACAATGAGCAGTTCTTC. The chain joins TRBV28 to TRBJ2-1; 11 bases are shared with TRBD2. Germline trimming cut 5 bases from V and 4 bases from J; bases unmatched to any gene: 10. Germline V gene sequence: CDR1 MDHEN, CDR2 SYDVKM. This CDR3 has 17 residues.

The chain links TRBV29-1 to TRBJ2-1, with 12 bases identical to TRBD2. V lost 6 bases to trimming and J lost 9 bases; unmatched junction nucleotides: 3. Per the germline V gene, CDR1 is SQVTM and CDR2 is ANQGSEA. The CDR3 length is 12 residues. CDR3 sequence reads: CSVRTSGIEQFF. CDR3 bases: TGCAGCGTGCGGACTAGCGGGATTGAGCAGTTCTTC.

The chain carries TRBV12-3 or TRBV12-4 and TRBJ1-5, with TRBD1 as a possible D gene (6 bases). Deletions cut 6 bases from V and 1 base from J, with 19 bases between. This CDR3 has 17 amino acids. The CDR3 coding sequence is TGTGCCAGCAGGGGACATGGACAACATGGGAGCAATCAGCCCCAGCATTTT. Its protein is CASRGHGQHGSNQPQHF.

This chain connects TRBV7-6 to TRBJ2-1, with D possibly matching TRBD2 (5 bases). Germline V gene sequence: CDR1 SGHVS, CDR2 FNYEAQ. CDR3 length: 17 residues. The V end lost 3 bases, the J end lost 5 bases, and 20 bases lay between the germline ends. For the CDR3, the DNA is TGTGCCAGCAGCTTTGCCTCCTGGCTAGCAGCAAACAATGAGCAGTTCTTC. Protein product: CASSFASWLAANNEQFF.

The chain couples TRBV18 to TRBJ2-3; unclear D gene. Germline V gene lookup returns CDR1 KGHSH and CDR2 LQKENI. V was pared by 2 bases and J by 2 bases, with 5 bases between. The CDR3 has 13 residues. CDR3 DNA: TGTGCCAGCTCACCATTCCCCACAGATACGCAGTATTTT. It is translated as CASSPFPTDTQYF.

The genes are TRBV3-1 and TRBJ1-1; D is perhaps TRBD1 (6 bases). Per germline, CDR1 LGHDT and CDR2 YNNKEL (reference sequence). The CDR3 has 18 residues. V dropped 1 base and J dropped 0 bases, with 18 bases sitting between them. CDR3 in amino acids: CASSQGRPGQGMNTEAFF. As DNA, the CDR3 is TGTGCCAGCAGCCAAGGCCGACCGGGACAAGGTATGAACACTGAAGCTTTCTTT.

V and J are TRBV11-2 and TRBJ2-4; the match to TRBD2 covers 9 bases. J was trimmed by 10 bases and V by 6 bases; bases with no gene match: 13. The germline V gene encodes CDR1 SGHAT and CDR2 FQNNGV. The CDR3 sequence is 15 residues long. This CDR3 reads CASSNGLASGGIQYF. CDR3 sequence (DNA): TGTGCCAGCAGTAACGGACTAGCGAGCGGGGGGATTCAGTACTTC.

Only one count was recorded for this clonotype. The genes are TRBV27 and TRBJ1-2, with 7 bases fitting TRBD1. Germline CDR1 reads MNHEY; CDR2 reads SMNVEV (reference sequence). The CDR3 covers 16 residues. Unmatched junction bases numbered 8, after V lost 0 bases and J lost 4 bases. CDR3 residues: CASSLSVGTATYGYTF. CDR3 coding DNA: TGTGCCAGCAGTTTATCGGTGGGGACAGCCACCTATGGCTACACCTTC.

The CDR3 DNA sequence: TGTGCCAGCAGCCAATTTAGCCCCGGGGAGCTGTTTTTT. Translation: CASSQFSPGELFF. This chain connects TRBV3-1 to TRBJ2-2, with no clear D. The V and J ends lost 2 bases and 6 bases respectively, with 7 bases between them. Per the germline V gene, CDR1 is LGHDT and CDR2 is YNNKEL (reference sequence). CDR3 length: 13 amino acids.

This rearrangement joins TRBV13 to TRBJ2-7; 8 nucleotides line up with TRBD2. J lost 5 bases, V lost 3 bases, and 6 bases had no gene match. Germline V lookup: CDR1 PRHDT, CDR2 FYEKMQ (reference sequence). This CDR3 comprises 14 residues. In DNA form, the CDR3 reads TGTGCCAGCAGCTTGAGGAGCGGGAGAGACGAGCAGTACTTC. Translating it yields CASSLRSGRDEQYF.

The J gene is TRBJ2-7, the V gene TRBV12-3 or TRBV12-4; D unclear. V lost 2 bases to trimming and J lost 2 bases, with 7 bases between them. The CDR3 spans 13 residues. The CDR3 is CASSLTIPYEQYF. The CDR3 DNA sequence: TGTGCCAGCAGTTTAACTATACCCTACGAGCAGTACTTC.

The chain has TRBV27 and TRBJ1-2; D is possibly TRBD1 (6 bases). CDR3 length: 13 amino acids. V was trimmed by 2 bases and J by 3 bases, leaving 7 bases between them. In germline, CDR1 is MNHEY, CDR2 SMNVEV (reference sequence). CDR3 sequence reads: CASSLKGDYGYTF. CDR3 nucleotide sequence: TGTGCCAGCAGTTTAAAGGGGGACTATGGCTACACCTTC.

This rearrangement joins TRBV9 to TRBJ2-1; D perhaps matches TRBD2 (5 bases). Germline CDR1 is SGDLS and CDR2 is YYNGEE. V lost 0 bases and J 8 bases, leaving 24 bases between the germline ends. This CDR3 is built from 18 residues. CDR3 nucleotides: TGTGCCAGCAGCGTAGGATCCGGATGGACGGGAAAGGGTGATGAGCAGTTCTTC. Translated: CASSVGSGWTGKGDEQFF.

The V and J genes are TRBV27 and TRBJ2-5, with D hard to call. Per the germline V gene, CDR1 is MNHEY and CDR2 is SMNVEV (reference sequence). V lost 2 bases, J lost 4 bases, and 8 bases lay in between. The CDR3 loop spans 13 amino acids. CDR3 DNA: TGTGCCAGCAGTTTAGTAGATAGAGAGACCCAGTACTTC. Amino acid sequence: CASSLVDRETQYF.

This clonotype was detected only once. The rearrangement links TRBV12-3 or TRBV12-4 to TRBJ1-4; D is undetermined. This CDR3 spans 13 amino acids. V gave up 7 bases and J gave up 5 bases, with 11 bases separating them. CDR3 DNA: TGTGCCAGCAAACTGGACCCGAATGAAAAACTGTTTTTT. Protein: CASKLDPNEKLFF.

V is TRBV30 and J is TRBJ2-3; tentative D call: TRBD1 (6 bases). Trimming removed 6 bases at V and 1 base at J, with 11 bases between. The CDR3 has 13 amino acids. Germline CDR1 and CDR2: GTSNPN and SVGIG (reference sequence). The DNA for the CDR3 is TGTGCCTGCCGGGACAAGGGCACAGATACGCAGTATTTT. Translating it yields CACRDKGTDTQYF.

The chain combines TRBV4-2 with TRBJ1-1; 10 bases line up with TRBD1. Germline assignment: CDR1 LGHNA and CDR2 YNFKEQ. The J segment lost 4 bases and the V segment lost 6 bases, leaving 5 bases of the junction unmatched. The CDR3 has 14 residues. CDR3 loop: CASSPGQGTTEAFF. The CDR3 nucleotides read TGTGCCAGCAGTCCGGGACAGGGGACCACTGAAGCTTTCTTT.

Here the CDR3 reads CASGLAGETGELFF. The DNA of the CDR3 is TGTGCCTCGGGGCTAGCGGGAGAAACCGGGGAGCTGTTTTTT. V usage is TRBV4-2 and J usage is TRBJ2-2; TRBD2 matches at 10 bases. The junction had 8 bases not matched to a gene; V was cut back by 11 bases and J by 5 bases. Germline-derived CDR1 and CDR2 are LGHNA and YNFKEQ. The CDR3 spans 14 residues.